This passage covers 30 T cell receptor beta chains from one sample sequenced in a study of chemoradiotherapy in HPV16-positive cancers. Data came from immunoSEQ multiplex PCR; TCRdb stores just in-frame clones and leaves some out. In the table there are approximately 8,300 clones, around 80% of which are singletons. The sample here was taken from a patient who underwent chemoradiotherapy. The receptors here all came from a human donor with HPV-associated anogenital cancer.

The chain recombines TRBV6-1 with TRBJ2-7; unclear D gene. This CDR3 has 14 residues. V was cut by 3 bases and J by 6 bases, with 15 bases left in between. Germline V gene lookup returns CDR1 MNHNS and CDR2 SASEGT. The CDR3 bases are TGTGCCAGCAGTGACAAGGGTCCAACCACCGAGCAGTACTTC. Encoded protein: CASSDKGPTTEQYF.

The genes are TRBV5-8 and TRBJ2-1; D may be TRBD1 or TRBD2 (5 bases each). The CDR3 has 15 residues. Germline-derived CDR1 and CDR2 are SGHTS and YDEGEE. Trimming left V 4 bases short and J 2 bases short, with 13 bases between. This CDR3 is CASSAQEATYNEQFF. In DNA form, the CDR3 reads TGTGCCAGCAGCGCACAGGAGGCGACCTACAATGAGCAGTTCTTC. The entire variable domain, with the rest obtained from reference TRBV5-8 and TRBJ2-1, is as follows: EAGVTQSPTHLIKTRGQQATLRCSPISGHTSVYWYQQALGLGLQFLLWYDEGEERNRGNFPPRFSGRQFPNYSSELNVNALELEDSALYLCASSAQEATYNEQFFGPGTRLTVL.

The genes are TRBV27 and TRBJ1-3; D gene uncertain. This CDR3 region has 11 residues. V gave up 8 bases and J gave up 4 bases, with 6 bases separating them. The germline CDR1 and CDR2 sequences are MNHEY and SMNVEV (reference sequence). CDR3 sequence (DNA): TGTGCCAGCTCGGGGGGAAACACCATATATTTT. Translation: CASSGGNTIYF.

The rearrangement joins TRBV7-9 to TRBJ1-4, with 9 bases lining up with TRBD1. Trimming took 5 bases from V and 14 from J; bases not matched to a gene: 6. CDR1 and CDR2 from the germline V gene are SEHNR and FQNEAQ (reference sequence). This CDR3 has 12 residues. The DNA for the CDR3 is TGTGCCAGCAGCGAGACAGGGGGTGTGCTGTTTTTT. Its translation: CASSETGGVLFF.

V is TRBV7-9 and J is TRBJ2-1; TRBD2 aligns across 16 bases. After removal of 4 bases from V and 4 bases from J, the junction contained 7 bases not matched to a gene. The CDR3 extends over 18 amino acids. Germline lookup yields CDR1 SEHNR and CDR2 FQNEAQ (reference sequence). In DNA, the CDR3 is TGTGCCAGCAGCTCGGGACTAGCGGGGGGGCTCTGGTACAATGAGCAGTTCTTC. It is translated as CASSSGLAGGLWYNEQFF.

This clone is large (0.1 to 1%) by share. This rearrangement joins TRBV9 to TRBJ2-1; 8 bases line up with TRBD2. With 4 bases clipped from V and 4 bases from J, the junction kept 7 bases outside the gene matches. This CDR3 spans 15 amino acids. Germline V lookup: CDR1 SGDLS, CDR2 YYNGEE. CDR3 protein: CASSPNSGEYNEQFF. CDR3 nucleotide sequence: TGTGCCAGCAGCCCTAATAGCGGGGAATACAATGAGCAGTTCTTC.

This clone was detected a few times. V gene TRBV28 combines with J gene TRBJ2-1, with a tentative D call TRBD1 (5 bases). The V gene's germline CDR1 is MDHEN and CDR2 SYDVKM. The germline V and J ends were trimmed by 6 bases and 0 bases, with 12 bases remaining between them. This CDR3 has 15 residues. The CDR3 loop is CASSATDSSYNEQFF. The CDR3 DNA is TGTGCCAGCAGCGCTACCGACAGCTCCTACAATGAGCAGTTCTTC.

This clone was recorded only once. The chain employs TRBV11-2 and TRBJ2-1, with TRBD2 matching 9 bases. V shed 5 bases and J 7 bases; nucleotides not matched to a gene: 12. This CDR3 has 16 residues. CDR1 SGHAT and CDR2 FQNNGV come from the germline V gene. Written as DNA, the CDR3 is TGTGCCAGCAGCCCCCTGAGCGGGGGGACAAGAAATGAGCAGTTCTTC. Protein: CASSPLSGGTRNEQFF.

The chain couples TRBV5-6 to TRBJ2-3; D could derive from TRBD1 or TRBD2 (5 bases each). The CDR3 runs 13 residues. V was shortened by 0 bases and J by 4 bases, with 6 bases between the two germline ends. CDR1 and CDR2 from the germline V gene are SGHDT and YYEEEE. The CDR3 region is CASSLAGPDTQYF. The DNA for the CDR3 is TGTGCCAGCAGCTTGGCGGGGCCAGATACGCAGTATTTT.

This clone was seen once. The chain couples TRBV5-4 to TRBJ1-1; no reliable D call. This CDR3 contains 13 residues. Trimming shortened V by 5 bases and J by 0 bases, and 8 bases separated the two germline ends. The germline CDR1 and CDR2 sequences are SGHNT and YYREEE (reference sequence). As DNA, the CDR3 is TGTGCCAGCAGATCCACAGTGAACACTGAAGCTTTCTTT. The encoded protein is CASRSTVNTEAFF.

This sequence joins TRBV5-8 and TRBJ2-5; 8 bases are shared with TRBD2. CDR1 and CDR2 (germline): SGHTS, YDEGEE. Trimming cost V 7 bases and J 1 base; bases outside gene matches: 6. The CDR3 runs to 14 residues. The CDR3 nucleotides are TGTGCCAGCCGGGTAGCGGGGAGCCAAGAGACCCAGTACTTC. Protein sequence: CASRVAGSQETQYF.

This chain uses TRBV6-6 with TRBJ1-1; no clear D. The germline V gene has CDR1 MNHNY and CDR2 SVGAGI (reference sequence). The V and J ends lost 5 bases and 2 bases respectively, with 15 bases between them. The CDR3 contains 15 residues. CDR3 coding DNA: TGTGCCAGCAGTGGAAAGGATCTTCCCAACACTGAAGCTTTCTTT. Translating it yields CASSGKDLPNTEAFF.

Only a few counts were recorded for this clone. The gene calls are TRBV18 and TRBJ1-5; no firm D call. CDR1 and CDR2 from the germline V gene are KGHSH and LQKENI. The V end lost 1 base, the J end lost 1 base, and 5 bases lay between the germline ends. The CDR3 has 14 amino acids. DNA for the CDR3: TGTGCCAGCTCACCACGCAGGAGCAATCAGCCCCAGCATTTT. Amino acids: CASSPRRSNQPQHF.

This sequence joins TRBV5-6 and TRBJ1-5, with D possibly being TRBD1 (5 bases). The CDR3 length is 16 residues. Germline V gene data show CDR1 as SGHDT and CDR2 as YYEEEE. Trimming removed 3 bases from V and 1 base from J, with 14 bases in between. CDR3 bases: TGTGCCAGCAGCTCCCAGGGACTACTCAGCAATCAGCCCCAGCATTTT. It specifies CASSSQGLLSNQPQHF.

This rearrangement joins TRBV9 to TRBJ2-1; D tentatively reads TRBD1 or TRBD2 (6 bases each). The V end was cut by 0 bases, the J end by 8 bases, with 15 bases between. CDR3 length: 15 amino acids. The V gene's germline CDR1 is SGDLS and CDR2 YYNGEE. The CDR3 DNA reads TGTGCCAGCAGCGTAGATGGGACTGGGGGCGATGAGCAGTTCTTC. Translating it yields CASSVDGTGGDEQFF.

The chain employs TRBV5-8 and TRBJ2-7, with unresolved D. Trimming cost V 0 bases and J 2 bases, with 15 bases left between them. There are 16 residues in the CDR3. Germline V gene data show CDR1 as SGHTS and CDR2 as YDEGEE. CDR3 DNA: TGTGCCAGCAGCTTGGAAGTCCTCTCGGATACCTACGAGCAGTACTTC. Protein sequence: CASSLEVLSDTYEQYF.

This clone occurred once. This chain uses TRBV7-3 with TRBJ2-3; 9 bases align to TRBD2. Looked up from germline, CDR1 is SGHTA and CDR2 is FQGTGA. The V and J ends lost 5 bases and 6 bases, in that order; junction bases with no gene match: 6. This CDR3 comprises 14 residues. This chain's CDR3 is CASSHSGGLDTQYF. The CDR3 DNA follows: TGTGCCAGCAGCCATAGCGGGGGTTTGGATACGCAGTATTTT.

The V gene is TRBV7-9, the J gene TRBJ1-6, with 8 bases aligning to TRBD1. With 3 bases clipped from V and 9 bases from J, the junction kept 13 bases outside the gene matches. Germline values: CDR1 SEHNR, CDR2 FQNEAQ (reference sequence). This CDR3 has 17 residues. In nucleotides, the CDR3 is TGTGCCAGCAGCTTCGCCGGGGCAGGGGGCTCGGGTTCACCCCTCCACTTT. It specifies CASSFAGAGGSGSPLHF.

This chain joins TRBV27 and TRBJ2-7, with unresolved D. This CDR3 has 14 residues. Germline assignment: CDR1 MNHEY and CDR2 SMNVEV (reference sequence). V was pared by 5 bases and J by 5 bases, with 16 bases between. The CDR3 loop reads CASSPNPDRDEQYF. CDR3 in DNA: TGTGCCAGCAGTCCCAATCCGGATAGGGACGAGCAGTACTTC.

This chain joins TRBV2 and TRBJ1-6; D possibly corresponds to TRBD1 (5 bases). This CDR3 is built from 10 residues. V lost 9 bases and J 11 bases, leaving 8 bases between the germline ends. Germline assignment: CDR1 SNHLY and CDR2 FYNNEI. In DNA, the CDR3 is TGTGCCAGGTGGGGGACACCCCTCCACTTT. Translating gives CARWGTPLHF.

The chain uses TRBV7-3 and TRBJ2-7; D is tentatively TRBD1 or TRBD2 (5 bases each). Germline loops: CDR1 SGHTA, CDR2 FQGTGA. Deletions cut 5 bases from V and 6 bases from J, with 11 bases between. The CDR3 is 12 residues long. In DNA form, the CDR3 reads TGTGCCAGCAGCCCCTGGGGGATCGAGCAGTACTTC. Its protein is CASSPWGIEQYF.

The chain links TRBV9 to TRBJ1-6, with 9 bases that match TRBD1. CDR3 length equals 16 residues. CDR1 and CDR2 from the germline V gene are SGDLS and YYNGEE. The V and J ends lost 0 bases and 7 bases, in that order; junction bases with no gene match: 5. In DNA, the CDR3 is TGTGCCAGCAGCGTAGCCCCTGGGACAGGGAATTCACCCCTCCACTTT. Translated, it gives CASSVAPGTGNSPLHF.

The sample holds one count of this clone. The rearrangement links TRBV15 to TRBJ1-1; perhaps TRBD1 as D (5 bases). V dropped 0 bases and J dropped 0 bases, with 11 bases sitting between them. Germline values: CDR1 LNHNV, CDR2 YYDKDF (reference sequence). This CDR3 is built from 16 residues. DNA for the CDR3: TGTGCCACCAGCAGAGATCAGCGCAGGGTGAACACTGAAGCTTTCTTT. Amino acids: CATSRDQRRVNTEAFF.

The chain has TRBV5-1 and TRBJ1-2; D is uncertain. The CDR3 length is 12 residues. V was shortened by 5 bases and J by 3 bases, with 8 bases between the two germline ends. Germline-derived CDR1 and CDR2 are SGHRS and YFSETQ. CDR3 protein: CASRREDYGYTF. Here the CDR3 DNA reads TGCGCCAGCAGGCGAGAGGACTATGGCTACACCTTC. The full variable domain, its missing parts supplied by reference TRBV5-1 and TRBJ1-2, is KAGVTQTPRYLIKTRGQQVTLSCSPISGHRSVSWYQQTPGQGLQFLFEYFSETQRNKGNFPGRFSGRQFSNSRSEMNVSTLELGDSALYLCASRREDYGYTFGSGTRLTVV.

The chain links TRBV5-4 to TRBJ2-7, with TRBD1 identical over 8 bases. Germline values: CDR1 SGHNT, CDR2 YYREEE (reference sequence). The J segment lost 0 bases and the V segment lost 5 bases, leaving 4 bases of the junction unmatched. This CDR3 is built from 14 residues. CDR3 residues: CASRPTGGSYEQYF. The CDR3 region has the DNA TGTGCCAGCAGACCCACAGGGGGCTCCTACGAGCAGTACTTC.

The chain carries TRBV6-6 and TRBJ1-2; D call uncertain. V was cut by 2 bases and J by 4 bases, with 8 bases left in between. The CDR3 length is 13 residues. Per germline, CDR1 MNHNY and CDR2 SVGAGI (reference sequence). CDR3 loop: CASSYPGGYGYTF. CDR3 sequence (DNA): TGTGCCAGCAGTTACCCTGGTGGCTATGGCTACACCTTC.

The V call is TRBV6-1, the J call TRBJ2-1, with TRBD1 matching 7 bases. V shed 6 bases and J 5 bases; nucleotides not matched to a gene: 10. Germline V lookup: CDR1 MNHNS, CDR2 SASEGT. The CDR3 totals 15 residues. This chain's CDR3 is CASSARGQDNNEQFF. DNA of the CDR3: TGTGCCAGCAGCGCGAGAGGACAGGATAACAATGAGCAGTTCTTC.

The chain is built from TRBV5-5 and TRBJ1-2; the D gene is possibly TRBD1 (6 bases). CDR3 length equals 14 residues. Between the trimmed V and J ends, which lost 1 base and 4 bases, there was a span of 11 bases. The V gene's germline CDR1 is SGHKS and CDR2 YYEKEE (reference sequence). The CDR3 DNA is TGTGCCAGCAGCTTGCAGGGGACGGCCTATGGCTACACCTTC. Translated: CASSLQGTAYGYTF.

J is TRBJ2-1 and V is TRBV6-5; D remains ambiguous. The ends were cut back, 8 bases at V and 7 bases at J, with 18 bases in the middle. CDR3 length: 14 amino acids. CDR1 is MNHEY and CDR2 is SVGAGI in the germline V gene. Here the CDR3 reads CASRMGPPGNEQFF. The CDR3 DNA reads as TGTGCCAGCCGGATGGGCCCCCCCGGGAATGAGCAGTTCTTC.

Only one count was recorded for this clone. The J gene is TRBJ2-3, the V gene TRBV7-3, with D uncertain. The ends were cut back, 2 bases at V and 3 bases at J, with 6 bases in the middle. Germline CDR1 reads SGHTA; CDR2 reads FQGTGA. The CDR3 is 13 amino acids. The CDR3 spells CASSLLRTDTQYF. The DNA of the CDR3 is TGTGCCAGCAGCTTACTTCGTACAGATACGCAGTATTTT.